The next 13 T cell receptor beta chains were all read from a single sample in a study of blood T cell repertoires in COVID-19. Assay: immunoSEQ multiplex PCR; the TCRdb copy retains only in-frame clones and omits some. This sample has around 200,000 clones; 80% to 90% occur once, and the top ten carry about 10%. What was sequenced was peripheral blood. These receptors were collected from an elderly woman with acute or convalescent COVID-19.

The chain links TRBV19 to TRBJ1-3; D remains ambiguous. Germline-derived CDR1 and CDR2 are LNHDA and SQIVND (reference sequence). This CDR3 has 14 amino acids. V was shortened by 2 bases and J by 0 bases, with 5 bases between the two germline ends. CDR3 sequence reads: CASSILASGNTIYF. The DNA for the CDR3 is TGTGCCAGTAGTATACTGGCCTCTGGAAACACCATATATTTT.

This chain uses TRBV6-2 or TRBV6-3 with TRBJ1-5; 12 positions match TRBD1. The germline V gene encodes CDR1 MNHEY and CDR2 SVGEGT. V shed 5 bases, J shed 0 bases, and the junction held 14 bases outside the gene matches. The CDR3 is 20 residues long. This CDR3 reads CASSPRGGQGALYSNQPQHF. As DNA, the CDR3 is TGTGCCAGCAGTCCGCGAGGGGGACAGGGGGCCCTCTATAGCAATCAGCCCCAGCATTTT.

V and J are TRBV5-1 and TRBJ2-1; TRBD2 agrees at 8 bases. The germline V gene has CDR1 SGHRS and CDR2 YFSETQ. V dropped 4 bases and J dropped 10; count of bases not matched to a gene: 10. The CDR3 extends over 14 amino acids. CDR3 in DNA: TGCGCCAGCAGCCTCTCCGGGACTAGTAACGAGCAGTTCTTC. Its translation is CASSLSGTSNEQFF.

The CDR3 loop reads CASSDRASGNTIYF. The CDR3 nucleotides are TGTGCCAGCTCGGACAGGGCGTCTGGAAACACCATATATTTT. The V call is TRBV19, the J call TRBJ1-3; 8 positions match TRBD1. Germline V gene lookup returns CDR1 LNHDA and CDR2 SQIVND (reference sequence). After removal of 9 bases from V and 1 base from J, the junction contained 5 bases not matched to a gene. The CDR3 consists of 14 residues.

The chain combines TRBV11-3 with TRBJ2-7; 7 nucleotides agree with TRBD2. This CDR3 spans 15 amino acids. Trimming at V came to 7 bases and at J to 5 bases, leaving 14 bases not matched to a gene. Germline lookup yields CDR1 SGHNT and CDR2 YENEEA. The CDR3 bases are TGTGCCAGCACCGGTCAGGGAGGGTATCCTAACGAGCAGTACTTC. It translates to CASTGQGGYPNEQYF.

This chain connects TRBV14 to TRBJ2-5; 12 nucleotides align to TRBD2. The CDR3 is 14 residues long. V lost 3 bases and J lost 4; bases outside the gene matches: 0. Germline-derived CDR1 and CDR2 are SGHDN and FVKESK. Here the CDR3 reads CASSQGLAGETQYF. The CDR3 region has the DNA TGTGCCAGCAGCCAGGGACTAGCGGGAGAGACCCAGTACTTC.

This clone was picked up one time. The chain joins TRBV4-2 to TRBJ2-7, with D unclear. The ends were cut back, 0 bases at V and 2 bases at J, with 23 bases in the middle. CDR3 size: 19 residues. The germline CDR1 and CDR2 sequences are LGHNA and YNFKEQ. The DNA for the CDR3 is TGTGCCAGCAGCCAAGAGCTCATTTGGTCAGTAGCCTTGGCCTACGAGCAGTACTTC. Its protein is CASSQELIWSVALAYEQYF.

The rearrangement links TRBV24-1 to TRBJ1-1; 7 nucleotides line up with TRBD1. Germline loops: CDR1 KGHDR, CDR2 SFDVKD. J lost 4 bases, V lost 3 bases, and 1 base had no gene match. This CDR3 contains 13 residues. The CDR3 DNA follows: TGTGCCACCAGTGATAACAGGGGCACTGAAGCTTTCTTT. It encodes CATSDNRGTEAFF.

The gene calls are TRBV20-1 and TRBJ1-2, with 7 nucleotides matching TRBD1. Losses at the gene ends were 4 bases for V and 10 bases for J; bases not matched to a gene: 6. The V gene's germline CDR1 is DFQATT and CDR2 SNEGSKA (reference sequence). This CDR3 is built from 11 residues. CDR3 coding DNA: TGCAGTGCTAACCCGGGACAGCTCTACACCTTC. It translates to CSANPGQLYTF.

The V gene is TRBV5-8, the J gene TRBJ2-5; possible D gene TRBD1, 6 bases. V was cut by 2 bases and J by 7 bases, with 15 bases left in between. Germline CDR1 and CDR2: SGHTS and YDEGEE. This CDR3 has 14 residues. The CDR3 loop is CASSFRQAEGTQYF. The CDR3 DNA is TGTGCCAGCAGCTTCCGACAGGCTGAGGGGACCCAGTACTTC.

This clone was seen more than once but under ten times. The CDR3 nucleotides read TGTGCCAGCAGTGAAGTTTTGCAGGGGCCTCAAGAGACCCAGTACTTC. It codes for CASSEVLQGPQETQYF. V is TRBV6-1 and J is TRBJ2-5; perhaps TRBD1 as D (6 bases). The germline V gene has CDR1 MNHNS and CDR2 SASEGT. V shed 1 base and J shed 2 bases, with 14 bases lying between them. The CDR3 runs to 16 residues.

In this sample, this clone turned up many times. CDR3 bases: TGTGCCAGCACCACAGGGGGCGGGGAAAAACTGTTTTTT. It specifies CASTTGGGEKLFF. The rearrangement joins TRBV12-3 or TRBV12-4 to TRBJ1-4, with 9 positions matching TRBD1. J was trimmed by 8 bases and V by 7 bases; bases with no gene match: 5. There are 13 residues in the CDR3.

The J gene is TRBJ2-4, the V gene TRBV6-4; D is unresolved. Germline CDR1 and CDR2: MRHNA and SNTAGT. V lost 5 bases to trimming and J lost 0 bases, with 23 bases between them. The length of the CDR3 is 19 residues. The CDR3 sequence is CASSNTQLNRKIAKNIQYF. CDR3 in DNA: TGTGCCAGCAGTAATACACAGCTGAATAGAAAAATAGCCAAAAACATTCAGTACTTC.